These 8 T cell receptor beta chains originate from one sample sequenced in a study of shared clonotypes between healthy human individuals. Measured with immunoSEQ multiplex PCR; TCRdb has only the in-frame clones, and not every one. The repertoire holds more than 2 million clones, with approximately 95% as singletons. Input material: naive CD4+ T cells sorted from blood. The subset here: CD45RA+ positively selected. These TCRs come from a man younger than 30 in good health.

V usage is TRBV6-4 and J usage is TRBJ1-4, with D possibly TRBD1 on 5 matching bases. The CDR3 has 16 residues. V lost 3 bases, J lost 4 bases, and 15 bases lay in between. CDR1 and CDR2 from the germline V gene are MRHNA and SNTAGT. The CDR3: CASSEGEGGGNEKLFF. The CDR3 DNA follows: TGTGCCAGCAGTGAGGGGGAGGGAGGAGGTAATGAAAAACTGTTTTTT.

V and J are TRBV6-1 and TRBJ1-6, with D perhaps matching TRBD1 (5 bases). The germline V gene has CDR1 MNHNS and CDR2 SASEGT. Trimming stripped 7 bases from V and 7 bases from J, with 14 bases between. The CDR3 runs 14 residues. DNA for the CDR3: TGTGCCAGCAAGGGGATTCTAGCGAATTCACCCCTCCACTTT. It is translated as CASKGILANSPLHF.

The genes are TRBV10-3 and TRBJ2-1; 7 bases are shared with TRBD2. The CDR3 has 16 residues. J lost 0 bases, V lost 6 bases, and 8 bases had no gene match. Germline V CDR1 and CDR2: ENHRY, SYGVKD. The CDR3 reads CAIRGSSGSSYNEQFF. The CDR3 nucleotides are TGTGCCATCAGGGGATCTAGCGGAAGCTCCTACAATGAGCAGTTCTTC.

Concerning this clone: A junction boundary mismatches the germline segment, possibly from a read error. The V gene is TRBV7-7, the J gene TRBJ1-3; 7 bases map to TRBD1. This CDR3 comprises 14 residues. Per germline, CDR1 SSHAT and CDR2 FNYEAQ (reference sequence). CDR3 in amino acids: CASSYGTAGNTIYF. As DNA, the CDR3 is TGTGCTAGCAGCTACGGGACAGCTGGAAACACCATATATTTT.

V is TRBV5-1 and J is TRBJ2-5, with D uncertain. Germline CDR1 SGHRS, CDR2 YFSETQ. With 5 bases removed from V and 3 bases from J, the gap between germline ends came to 8 bases. The CDR3 length is 12 residues. CDR3 bases: TGCGCCAGCAGACGTGGAGAAGAGACCCAGTACTTC. It specifies CASRRGEETQYF.

V gene TRBV25-1 combines with J gene TRBJ1-4; 9 bases agree with TRBD1. The CDR3 consists of 16 residues. Germline values: CDR1 MGHDK, CDR2 SYGVNS. V was pared by 5 bases and J by 3 bases, with 7 bases of the junction left unmatched. In nucleotides, the CDR3 is TGTGCCAGCAGTAAACCGGGACAGGGAGCTAATGAAAAACTGTTTTTT. Translated: CASSKPGQGANEKLFF.

The chain joins TRBV27 to TRBJ2-5, with D perhaps matching TRBD2 (7 bases). Germline V CDR1 and CDR2: MNHEY, SMNVEV (reference sequence). CDR3 length: 18 amino acids. The V and J ends lost 4 bases and 5 bases respectively, with 26 bases between them. This CDR3 is CASSSGLGGGPPKETQYF. In DNA form, the CDR3 reads TGTGCCAGCAGTTCGGGGTTGGGAGGGGGTCCTCCAAAGGAGACCCAGTACTTC.

The V and J genes are TRBV18 and TRBJ1-5, with 7 bases that match TRBD1. The CDR3 runs to 14 residues. V shed 4 bases, J shed 6 bases, and the junction held 6 bases outside the gene matches. Germline lookup yields CDR1 KGHSH and CDR2 LQKENI. CDR3 DNA: TGTGCCAGCTCACTAAACAGGGACAGTCAGCCCCAGCATTTT. Its translation: CASSLNRDSQPQHF. Full variable domain (outside the CDR3, taken from reference TRBV18 and TRBJ1-5): NAGVMQNPRHLVRRRGQEARLRCSPMKGHSHVYWYRQLPEEGLKFMVYLQKENIIDESGMPKERFSAEFPKEGPSILRIQQVVRGDSAAYFCASSLNRDSQPQHFGDGTRLSIL.